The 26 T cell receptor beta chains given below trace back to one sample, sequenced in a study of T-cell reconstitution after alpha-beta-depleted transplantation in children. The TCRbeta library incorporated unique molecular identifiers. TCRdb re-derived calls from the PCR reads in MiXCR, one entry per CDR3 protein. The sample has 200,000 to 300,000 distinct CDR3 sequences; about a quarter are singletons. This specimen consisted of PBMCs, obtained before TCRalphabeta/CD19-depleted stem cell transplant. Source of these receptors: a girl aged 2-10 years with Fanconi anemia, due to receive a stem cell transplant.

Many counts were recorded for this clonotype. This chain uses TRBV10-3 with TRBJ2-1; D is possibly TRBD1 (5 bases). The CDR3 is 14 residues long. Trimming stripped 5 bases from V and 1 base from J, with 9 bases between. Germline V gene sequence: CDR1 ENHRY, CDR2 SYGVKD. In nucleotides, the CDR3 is TGTGCCATCAGTCCTCGACAGTCCTACAATGAGCAGTTCTTC. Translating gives CAISPRQSYNEQFF.

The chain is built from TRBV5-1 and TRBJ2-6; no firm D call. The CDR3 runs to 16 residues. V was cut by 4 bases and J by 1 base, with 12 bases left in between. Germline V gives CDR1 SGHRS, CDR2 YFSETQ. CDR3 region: CASSIRQISGANVLTF. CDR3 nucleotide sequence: TGCGCCAGCAGCATTCGACAAATATCTGGGGCCAACGTCCTGACTTTC.

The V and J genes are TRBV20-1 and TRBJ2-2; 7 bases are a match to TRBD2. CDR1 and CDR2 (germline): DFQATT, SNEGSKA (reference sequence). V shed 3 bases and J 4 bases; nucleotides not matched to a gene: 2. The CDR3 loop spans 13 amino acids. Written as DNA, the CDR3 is TGCAGTGCTAGCGGGAGGTTCACCGGGGAGCTGTTTTTT. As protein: CSASGRFTGELFF.

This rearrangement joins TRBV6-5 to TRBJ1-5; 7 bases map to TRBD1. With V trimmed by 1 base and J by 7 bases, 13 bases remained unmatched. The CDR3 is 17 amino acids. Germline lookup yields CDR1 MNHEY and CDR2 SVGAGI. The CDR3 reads CASSYFIGGAERQPQHF. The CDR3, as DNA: TGTGCCAGCAGTTACTTCATAGGGGGCGCGGAGAGACAGCCCCAGCATTTT.

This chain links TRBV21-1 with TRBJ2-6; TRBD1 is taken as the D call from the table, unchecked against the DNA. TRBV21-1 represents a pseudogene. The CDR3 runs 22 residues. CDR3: CASSKATPLWDRSLSGANVLTF. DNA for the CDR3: TGTGCCAGCAGCAAAGCTACACCTCTTTGGGACAGGTCGCTCTCTGGGGCCAACGTCCTGACTTTC.

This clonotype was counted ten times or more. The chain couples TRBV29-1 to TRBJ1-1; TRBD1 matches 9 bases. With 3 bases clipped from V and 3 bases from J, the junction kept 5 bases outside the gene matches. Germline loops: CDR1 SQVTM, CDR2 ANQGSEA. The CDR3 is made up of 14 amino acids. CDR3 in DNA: TGCAGCGTTGACGGACAGGGGTCTTACACTGAAGCTTTCTTT. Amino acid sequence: CSVDGQGSYTEAFF.

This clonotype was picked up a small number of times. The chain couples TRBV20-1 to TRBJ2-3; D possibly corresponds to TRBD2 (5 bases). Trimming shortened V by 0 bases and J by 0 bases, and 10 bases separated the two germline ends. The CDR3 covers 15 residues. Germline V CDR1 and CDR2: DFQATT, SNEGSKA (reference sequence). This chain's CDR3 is CSARDFLASTDTQYF. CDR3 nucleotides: TGCAGTGCTAGAGATTTCCTAGCTAGCACAGATACGCAGTATTTT.

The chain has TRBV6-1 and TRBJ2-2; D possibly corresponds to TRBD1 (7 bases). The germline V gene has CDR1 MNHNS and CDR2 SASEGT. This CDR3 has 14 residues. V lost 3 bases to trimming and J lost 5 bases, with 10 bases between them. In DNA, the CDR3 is TGTGCCAGCAGTGAGACAGGGAGGACCGGGGAGCTGTTTTTT. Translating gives CASSETGRTGELFF.

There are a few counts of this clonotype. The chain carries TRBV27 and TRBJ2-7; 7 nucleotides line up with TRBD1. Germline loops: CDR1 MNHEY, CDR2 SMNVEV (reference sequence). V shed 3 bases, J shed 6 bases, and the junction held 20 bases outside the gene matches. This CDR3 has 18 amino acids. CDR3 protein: CASSFNGDGTVVLPEQYF. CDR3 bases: TGTGCCAGCAGTTTTAACGGGGACGGGACAGTCGTTCTACCCGAGCAGTACTTC.

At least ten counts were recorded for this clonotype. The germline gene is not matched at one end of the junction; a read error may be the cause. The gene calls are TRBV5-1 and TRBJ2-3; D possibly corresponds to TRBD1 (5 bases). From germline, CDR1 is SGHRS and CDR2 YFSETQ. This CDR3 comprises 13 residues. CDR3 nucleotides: TGTGCCAGCAGCTTACAGGGCACAGATACGCAGTATTTT. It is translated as CASSLQGTDTQYF. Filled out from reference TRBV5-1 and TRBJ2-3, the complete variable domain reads KAGVTQTPRYLIKTRGQQVTLSCSPISGHRSVSWYQQTPGQGLQFLFEYFSETQRNKGNFPGRFSGRQFSNSRSEMNVSTLELGDSALYLCASSLQGTDTQYFGPGTRLTVL.

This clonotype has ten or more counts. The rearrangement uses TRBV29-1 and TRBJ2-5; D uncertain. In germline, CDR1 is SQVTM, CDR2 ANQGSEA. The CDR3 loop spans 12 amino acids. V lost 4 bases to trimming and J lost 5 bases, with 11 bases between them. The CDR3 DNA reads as TGCAGCGTTGGTCAGGTGGAGGAGACCCAGTACTTC. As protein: CSVGQVEETQYF.

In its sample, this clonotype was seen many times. The CDR3 DNA sequence: TGTGCCAGCAGTAGCGGGAGTTCATACAATGAGCAGTTCTTC. As protein: CASSSGSSYNEQFF. The gene calls are TRBV12-3 or TRBV12-4 and TRBJ2-1, with 8 bases identical to TRBD2. This CDR3 is built from 14 residues. The V gene end was trimmed by 5 bases and the J gene end by 4 bases; junction bases not matched to a gene: 4.

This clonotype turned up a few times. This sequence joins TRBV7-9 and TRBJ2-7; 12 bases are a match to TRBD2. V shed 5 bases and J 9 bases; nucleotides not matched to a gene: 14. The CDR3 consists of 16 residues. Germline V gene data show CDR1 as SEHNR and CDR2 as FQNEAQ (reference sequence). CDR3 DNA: TGTGCCAGCAGCGCTGAGATTACGGAACTAGCGGGGGGGCAGTACTTC. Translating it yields CASSAEITELAGGQYF.

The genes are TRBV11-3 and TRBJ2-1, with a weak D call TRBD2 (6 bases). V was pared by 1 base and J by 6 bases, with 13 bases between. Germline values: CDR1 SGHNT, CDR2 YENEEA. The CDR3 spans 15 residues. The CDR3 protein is CASSLGGDSSNEQFF. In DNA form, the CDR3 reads TGTGCCAGCAGCTTAGGGGGGGACTCTTCCAATGAGCAGTTCTTC.

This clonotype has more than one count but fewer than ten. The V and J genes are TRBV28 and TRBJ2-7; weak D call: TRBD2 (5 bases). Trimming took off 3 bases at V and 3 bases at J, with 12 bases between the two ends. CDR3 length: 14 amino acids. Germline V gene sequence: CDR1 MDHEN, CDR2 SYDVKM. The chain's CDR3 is CASSLRGRNYEQYF. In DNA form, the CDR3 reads TGTGCCAGCAGTTTGAGAGGGCGAAACTACGAGCAGTACTTC. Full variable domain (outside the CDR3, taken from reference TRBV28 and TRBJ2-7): DVKVTQSSRYLVKRTGEKVFLECVQDMDHENMFWYRQDPGLGLRLIYFSYDVKMKEKGDIPEGYSVSREKKERFSLILESASTNQTSMYLCASSLRGRNYEQYFGPGTRLTVT.

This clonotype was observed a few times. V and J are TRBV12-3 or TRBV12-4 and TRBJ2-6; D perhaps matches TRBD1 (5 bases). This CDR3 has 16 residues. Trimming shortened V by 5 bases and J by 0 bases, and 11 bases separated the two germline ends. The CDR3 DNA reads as TGTGCCAGCAGTCCGGCCAGGGCCTCTGGGGCCAACGTCCTGACTTTC. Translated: CASSPARASGANVLTF.

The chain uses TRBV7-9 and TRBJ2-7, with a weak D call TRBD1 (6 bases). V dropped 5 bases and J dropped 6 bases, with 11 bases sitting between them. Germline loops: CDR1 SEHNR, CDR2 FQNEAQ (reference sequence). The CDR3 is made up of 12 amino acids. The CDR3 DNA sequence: TGTGCCAGCAGCGCGGACAGAGCCGAGCAGTACTTC. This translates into CASSADRAEQYF.

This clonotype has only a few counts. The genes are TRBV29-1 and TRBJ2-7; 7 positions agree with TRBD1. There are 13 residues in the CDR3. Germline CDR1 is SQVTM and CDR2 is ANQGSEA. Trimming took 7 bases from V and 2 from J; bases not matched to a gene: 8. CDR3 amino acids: CSGMTGFPYEQYF. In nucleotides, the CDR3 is TGCAGCGGCATGACAGGGTTCCCCTACGAGCAGTACTTC.

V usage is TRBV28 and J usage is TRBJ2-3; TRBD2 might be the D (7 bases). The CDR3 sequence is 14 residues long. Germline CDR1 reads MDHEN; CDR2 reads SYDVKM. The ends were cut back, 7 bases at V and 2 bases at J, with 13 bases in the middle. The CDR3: CASNRGGDTDTQYF. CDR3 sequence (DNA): TGTGCCAGCAATCGAGGGGGGGACACAGATACGCAGTATTTT. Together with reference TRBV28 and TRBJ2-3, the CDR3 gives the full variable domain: DVKVTQSSRYLVKRTGEKVFLECVQDMDHENMFWYRQDPGLGLRLIYFSYDVKMKEKGDIPEGYSVSREKKERFSLILESASTNQTSMYLCASNRGGDTDTQYFGPGTRLTVL.

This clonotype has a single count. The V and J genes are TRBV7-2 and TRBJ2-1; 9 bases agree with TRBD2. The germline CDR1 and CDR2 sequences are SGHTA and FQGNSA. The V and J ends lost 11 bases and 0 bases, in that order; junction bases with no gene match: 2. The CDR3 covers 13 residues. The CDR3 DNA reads TGTGCCCTAGCGGGGAGCTCCTACAATGAGCAGTTCTTC. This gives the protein CALAGSSYNEQFF. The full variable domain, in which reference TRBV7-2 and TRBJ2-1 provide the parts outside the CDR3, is GAGVSQSPSNKVTEKGKDVELRCDPISGHTALYWYRQSLGQGLEFLIYFQGNSAPDKSGLPSDRFSAERTGGSVSTLTIQRTQQEDSAVYLCALAGSSYNEQFFGPGTRLTVL.

In DNA form, the CDR3 reads TGCAGCGTTACGAGGACTAGCGGGAGGACTGAGCAGTTCTTC. Translation gives CSVTRTSGRTEQFF. This chain joins TRBV29-1 and TRBJ2-1; 14 nucleotides match TRBD2. The CDR3 is made up of 14 amino acids. With 5 bases clipped from V and 9 bases from J, the junction kept 6 bases outside the gene matches. The germline V gene has CDR1 SQVTM and CDR2 ANQGSEA.

The CDR3 spells CASLPGTSGASGTDTQYF. DNA of the CDR3: TGCGCCAGTCTTCCTGGGACTAGCGGGGCTTCGGGCACAGATACGCAGTATTTT. The chain carries TRBV23-1 and TRBJ2-3; 13 positions match TRBD2. TRBV23-1 is an open reading frame whose function is uncertain. The CDR3 extends over 18 amino acids. Trimming removed 9 bases from V and 1 base from J; junction bases left unmatched: 13.

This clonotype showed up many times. The CDR3 DNA reads TGCAGTGCTAGTGTTGTATCGGCCGGGGAGCTGTTTTTT. Amino acids: CSASVVSAGELFF. The V gene is TRBV20-1, the J gene TRBJ2-2; D is undetermined. The CDR3 runs to 13 residues. Trimming removed 3 bases at V and 6 bases at J, with 11 bases between. Germline CDR1 reads DFQATT; CDR2 reads SNEGSKA (reference sequence).

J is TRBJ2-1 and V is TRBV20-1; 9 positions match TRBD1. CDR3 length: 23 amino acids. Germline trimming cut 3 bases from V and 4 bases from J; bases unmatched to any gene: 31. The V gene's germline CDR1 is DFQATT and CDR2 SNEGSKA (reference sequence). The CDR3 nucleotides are TGCAGTGCTAGGGACCCGGCCGTTTTGGGACAGGGATCCCTTGTCTCTATATACAATGAGCAGTTCTTC. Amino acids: CSARDPAVLGQGSLVSIYNEQFF.

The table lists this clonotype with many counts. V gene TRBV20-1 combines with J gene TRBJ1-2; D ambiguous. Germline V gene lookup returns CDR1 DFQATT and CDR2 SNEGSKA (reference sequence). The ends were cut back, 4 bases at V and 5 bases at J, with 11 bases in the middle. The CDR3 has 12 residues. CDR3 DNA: TGCAGTGCTAAGGGCAGGTCGTATGGCTACACCTTC. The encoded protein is CSAKGRSYGYTF.

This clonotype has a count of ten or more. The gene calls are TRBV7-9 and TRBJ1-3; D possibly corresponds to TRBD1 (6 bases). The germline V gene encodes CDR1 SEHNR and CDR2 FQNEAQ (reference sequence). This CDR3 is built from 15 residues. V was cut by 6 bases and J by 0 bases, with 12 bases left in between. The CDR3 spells CASRRGQSSGNTIYF. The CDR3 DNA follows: TGTGCCAGCAGAAGAGGACAGTCCTCTGGAAACACCATATATTTT.